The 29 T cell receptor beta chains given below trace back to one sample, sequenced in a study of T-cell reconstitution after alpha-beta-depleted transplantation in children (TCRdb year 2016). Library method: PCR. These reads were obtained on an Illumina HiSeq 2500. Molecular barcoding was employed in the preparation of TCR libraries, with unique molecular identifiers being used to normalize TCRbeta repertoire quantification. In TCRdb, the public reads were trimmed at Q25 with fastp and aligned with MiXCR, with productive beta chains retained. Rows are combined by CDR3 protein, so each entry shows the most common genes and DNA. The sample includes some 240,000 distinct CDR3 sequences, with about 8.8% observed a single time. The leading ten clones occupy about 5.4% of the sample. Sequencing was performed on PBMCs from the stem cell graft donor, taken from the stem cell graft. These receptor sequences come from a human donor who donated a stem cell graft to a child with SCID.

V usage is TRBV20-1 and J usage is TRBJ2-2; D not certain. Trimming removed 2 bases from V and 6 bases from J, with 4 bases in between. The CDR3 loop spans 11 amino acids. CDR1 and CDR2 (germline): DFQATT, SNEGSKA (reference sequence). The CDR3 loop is CSARSPGELFF. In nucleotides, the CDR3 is TGCAGTGCTAGATCGCCCGGGGAGCTGTTTTTT.

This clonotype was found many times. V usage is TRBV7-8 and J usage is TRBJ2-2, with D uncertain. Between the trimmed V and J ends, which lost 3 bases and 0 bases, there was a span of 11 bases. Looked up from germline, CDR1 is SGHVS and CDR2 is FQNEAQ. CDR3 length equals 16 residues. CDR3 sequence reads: CASSLIRFANTGELFF. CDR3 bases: TGTGCCAGCAGCTTGATCAGGTTCGCGAACACCGGGGAGCTGTTTTTT.

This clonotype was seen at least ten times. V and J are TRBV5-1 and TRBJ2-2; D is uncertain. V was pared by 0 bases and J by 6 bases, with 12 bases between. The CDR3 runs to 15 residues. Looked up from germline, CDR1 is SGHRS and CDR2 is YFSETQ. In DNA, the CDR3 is TGCGCCAGCAGCTTGGGGTCAATGGACCCCGGGGAGCTGTTTTTT. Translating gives CASSLGSMDPGELFF.

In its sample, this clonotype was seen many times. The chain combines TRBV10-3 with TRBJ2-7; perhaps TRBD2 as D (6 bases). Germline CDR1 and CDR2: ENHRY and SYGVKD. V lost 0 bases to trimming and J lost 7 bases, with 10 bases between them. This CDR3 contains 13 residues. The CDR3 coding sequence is TGTGCCATCAGTGAGTCTGAGGGAGGAGAGCAGTACTTC. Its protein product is CAISESEGGEQYF.

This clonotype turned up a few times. The CDR3 loop is CASSQRLAGGSYEQYF. The CDR3 nucleotides read TGTGCCAGCAGCCAAAGACTAGCGGGGGGCTCCTACGAGCAGTACTTC. The chain is built from TRBV4-2 and TRBJ2-7, with TRBD2 matching 13 bases. Trimming took 2 bases from V and 0 from J; bases not matched to a gene: 1. The CDR3 is made up of 16 amino acids. The germline V gene has CDR1 LGHNA and CDR2 YNFKEQ.

The CDR3 here is CASSYEAPSRTRYGYTF. The CDR3 bases are TGTGCCAGCAGTTACGAGGCTCCCTCGCGGACTAGATATGGCTACACCTTC. The chain couples TRBV6-5 to TRBJ1-2, with D unclear. Germline CDR1 is MNHEY and CDR2 is SVGAGI. The CDR3 sequence is 17 residues long. V was clipped by 2 bases and J by 5 bases, with 21 bases between them.

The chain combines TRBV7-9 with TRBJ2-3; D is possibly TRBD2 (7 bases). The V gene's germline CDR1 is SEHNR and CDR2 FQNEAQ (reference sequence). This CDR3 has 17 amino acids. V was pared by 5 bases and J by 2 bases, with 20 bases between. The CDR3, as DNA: TGTGCCAGCAGCCTTCGGGGGGCGGGGCCGGTCACAGATACGCAGTATTTT. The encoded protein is CASSLRGAGPVTDTQYF.

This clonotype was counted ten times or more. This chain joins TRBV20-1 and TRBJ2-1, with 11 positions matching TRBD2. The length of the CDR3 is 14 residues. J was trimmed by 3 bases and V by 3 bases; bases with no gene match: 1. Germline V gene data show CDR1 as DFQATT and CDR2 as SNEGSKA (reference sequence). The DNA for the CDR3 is TGCAGTGCTAGGGGGACTAGCGGCTACAATGAGCAGTTCTTC. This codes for CSARGTSGYNEQFF.

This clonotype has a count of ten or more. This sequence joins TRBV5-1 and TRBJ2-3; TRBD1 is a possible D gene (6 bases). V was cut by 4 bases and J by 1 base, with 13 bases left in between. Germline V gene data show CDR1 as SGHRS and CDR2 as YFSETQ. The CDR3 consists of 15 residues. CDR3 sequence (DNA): TGCGCCAGCAGCCTGGACAGCGGAGGCACAGATACGCAGTATTTT. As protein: CASSLDSGGTDTQYF.

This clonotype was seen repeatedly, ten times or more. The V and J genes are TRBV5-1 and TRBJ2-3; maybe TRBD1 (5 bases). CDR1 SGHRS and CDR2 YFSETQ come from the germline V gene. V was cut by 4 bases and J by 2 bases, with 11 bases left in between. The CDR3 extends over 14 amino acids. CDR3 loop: CASSLAGNTDTQYF. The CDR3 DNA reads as TGCGCCAGCAGCCTGGCAGGGAACACAGATACGCAGTATTTT.

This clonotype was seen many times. The CDR3 protein is CASSLVMVTWSYNEQFF. Written as DNA, the CDR3 is TGTGCCAGCAGCTTGGTGATGGTTACCTGGTCCTACAATGAGCAGTTCTTC. The V gene is TRBV7-2, the J gene TRBJ2-1, with D uncertain. V dropped 3 bases and J dropped 1 base, with 16 bases sitting between them. The CDR3 sequence is 17 residues long. Germline CDR1 is SGHTA and CDR2 is FQGNSA.

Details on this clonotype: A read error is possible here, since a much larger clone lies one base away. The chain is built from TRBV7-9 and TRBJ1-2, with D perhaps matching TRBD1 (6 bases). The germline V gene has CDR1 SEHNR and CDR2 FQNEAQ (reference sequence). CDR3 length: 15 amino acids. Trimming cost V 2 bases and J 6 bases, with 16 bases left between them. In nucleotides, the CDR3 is TGTGCCAGCAGCTTACCCTCTGTGGGGGGCCATGGCTACACCTTC. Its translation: CASSLPSVGGHGYTF.

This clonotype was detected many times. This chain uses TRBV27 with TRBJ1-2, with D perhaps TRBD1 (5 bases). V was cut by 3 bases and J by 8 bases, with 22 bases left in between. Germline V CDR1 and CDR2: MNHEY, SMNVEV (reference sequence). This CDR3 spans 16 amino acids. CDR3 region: CASSFIPTGPAFGYTF. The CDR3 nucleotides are TGTGCCAGCAGTTTCATCCCTACAGGACCGGCCTTCGGCTACACCTTC.

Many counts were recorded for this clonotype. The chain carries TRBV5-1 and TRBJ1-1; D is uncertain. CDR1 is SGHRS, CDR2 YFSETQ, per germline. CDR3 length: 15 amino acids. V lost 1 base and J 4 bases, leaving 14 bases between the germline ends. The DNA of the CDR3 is TGCGCCAGCAGCTTGTCGAGTCGGGGTCTCACTGAAGCTTTCTTT. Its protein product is CASSLSSRGLTEAFF.

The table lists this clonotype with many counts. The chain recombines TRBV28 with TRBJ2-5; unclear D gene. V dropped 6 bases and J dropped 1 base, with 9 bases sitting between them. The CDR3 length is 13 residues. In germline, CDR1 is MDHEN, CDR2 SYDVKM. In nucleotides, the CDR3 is TGTGCCAGCAGGAGGCAGGTCCAAGAGACCCAGTACTTC. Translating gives CASRRQVQETQYF.

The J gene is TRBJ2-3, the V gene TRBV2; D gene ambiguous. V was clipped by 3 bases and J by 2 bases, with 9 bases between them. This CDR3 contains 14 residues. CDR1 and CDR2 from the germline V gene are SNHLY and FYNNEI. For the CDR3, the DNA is TGTGCCAGCAGTGACAACCAAGCCACAGATACGCAGTATTTT. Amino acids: CASSDNQATDTQYF. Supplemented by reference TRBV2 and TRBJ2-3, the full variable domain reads EPEVTQTPSHQVTQMGQEVILRCVPISNHLYFYWYRQILGQKVEFLVSFYNNEISEKSEIFDDQFSVERPDGSNFTLKIRSTKLEDSAMYFCASSDNQATDTQYFGPGTRLTVL.

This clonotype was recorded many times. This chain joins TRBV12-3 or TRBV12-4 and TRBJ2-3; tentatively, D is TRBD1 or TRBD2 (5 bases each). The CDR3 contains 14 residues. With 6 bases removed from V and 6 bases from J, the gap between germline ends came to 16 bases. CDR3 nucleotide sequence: TGTGCCAGCAGCGGGACGTACGGTTGGGATACGCAGTATTTT. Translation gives CASSGTYGWDTQYF.

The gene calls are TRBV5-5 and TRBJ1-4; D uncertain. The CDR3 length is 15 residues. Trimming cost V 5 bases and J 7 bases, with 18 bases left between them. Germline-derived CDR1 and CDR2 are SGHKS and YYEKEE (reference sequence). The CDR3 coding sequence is TGTGCCAGCAGGGGAGACTCGGGGAACGCTGAAAAACTGTTTTTT. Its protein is CASRGDSGNAEKLFF.

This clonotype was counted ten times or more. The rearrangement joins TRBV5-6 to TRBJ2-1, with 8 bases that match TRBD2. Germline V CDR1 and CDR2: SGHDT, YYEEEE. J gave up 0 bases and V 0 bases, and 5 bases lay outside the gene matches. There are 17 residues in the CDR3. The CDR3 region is CASSLAVAGGSYNEQFF. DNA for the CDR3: TGTGCCAGCAGCTTGGCCGTTGCGGGAGGCTCCTACAATGAGCAGTTCTTC. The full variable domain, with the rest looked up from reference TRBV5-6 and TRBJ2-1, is DAGVTQSPTHLIKTRGQQVTLRCSPKSGHDTVSWYQQALGQGPQFIFQYYEEEERQRGNFPDRFSGHQFPNYSSELNVNALLLGDSALYLCASSLAVAGGSYNEQFFGPGTRLTVL.

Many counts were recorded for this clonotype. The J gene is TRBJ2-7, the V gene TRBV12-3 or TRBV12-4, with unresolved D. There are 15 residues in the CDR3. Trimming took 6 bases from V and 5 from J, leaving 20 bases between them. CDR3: CASRLGTPGTHEQYF. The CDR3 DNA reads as TGTGCCAGCAGATTGGGCACACCCGGAACCCACGAGCAGTACTTC.

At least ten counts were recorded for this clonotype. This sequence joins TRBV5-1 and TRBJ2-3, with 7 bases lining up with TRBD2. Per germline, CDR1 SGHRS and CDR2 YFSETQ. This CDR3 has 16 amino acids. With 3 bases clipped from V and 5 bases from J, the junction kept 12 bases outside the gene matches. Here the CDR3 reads CASSSTILARGDTQYF. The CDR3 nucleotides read TGCGCCAGCAGCTCCACGATACTAGCGAGGGGAGATACGCAGTATTTT. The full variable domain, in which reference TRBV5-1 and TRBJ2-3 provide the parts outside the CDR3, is KAGVTQTPRYLIKTRGQQVTLSCSPISGHRSVSWYQQTPGQGLQFLFEYFSETQRNKGNFPGRFSGRQFSNSRSEMNVSTLELGDSALYLCASSSTILARGDTQYFGPGTRLTVL.

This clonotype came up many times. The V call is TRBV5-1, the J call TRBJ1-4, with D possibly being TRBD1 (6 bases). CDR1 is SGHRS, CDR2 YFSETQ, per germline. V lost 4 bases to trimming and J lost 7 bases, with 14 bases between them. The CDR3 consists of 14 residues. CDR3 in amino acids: CASSPGGGGEKLFF. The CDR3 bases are TGCGCCAGCAGCCCCGGAGGGGGGGGTGAAAAACTGTTTTTT.

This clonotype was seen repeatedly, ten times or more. CDR3 sequence reads: CASSFSNRITGELFF. The CDR3 coding sequence is TGTGCCAGCTCCTTTAGTAATCGGATCACCGGGGAGCTGTTTTTT. The rearrangement links TRBV27 to TRBJ2-2; no clear D. The V end was cut by 8 bases, the J end by 4 bases, with 17 bases between. The CDR3 is 15 amino acids. Per germline, CDR1 MNHEY and CDR2 SMNVEV (reference sequence).

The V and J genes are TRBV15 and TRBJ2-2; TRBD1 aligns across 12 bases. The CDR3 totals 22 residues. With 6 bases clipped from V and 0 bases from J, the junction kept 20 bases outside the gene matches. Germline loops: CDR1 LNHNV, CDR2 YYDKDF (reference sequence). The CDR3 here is CATRPRAGQGADFDSNTGELFF. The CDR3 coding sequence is TGTGCCACCAGGCCAAGGGCGGGACAGGGGGCGGATTTTGACTCGAACACCGGGGAGCTGTTTTTT.

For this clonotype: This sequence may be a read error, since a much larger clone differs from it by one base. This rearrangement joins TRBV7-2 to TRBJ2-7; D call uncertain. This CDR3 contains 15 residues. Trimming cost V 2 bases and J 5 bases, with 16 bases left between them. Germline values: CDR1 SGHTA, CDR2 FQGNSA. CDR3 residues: CASSLLGHQIDEQYF. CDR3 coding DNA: TGTGCCAGCAGCTTACTGGGCCATCAAATCGACGAGCAGTACTTC.

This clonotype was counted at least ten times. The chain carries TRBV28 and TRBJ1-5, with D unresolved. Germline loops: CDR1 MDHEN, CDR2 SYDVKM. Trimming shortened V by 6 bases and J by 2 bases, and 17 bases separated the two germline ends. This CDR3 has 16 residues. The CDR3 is CASRSVGDEGNQPQHF. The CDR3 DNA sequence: TGTGCCAGCAGGTCGGTTGGGGATGAGGGCAATCAGCCCCAGCATTTT.

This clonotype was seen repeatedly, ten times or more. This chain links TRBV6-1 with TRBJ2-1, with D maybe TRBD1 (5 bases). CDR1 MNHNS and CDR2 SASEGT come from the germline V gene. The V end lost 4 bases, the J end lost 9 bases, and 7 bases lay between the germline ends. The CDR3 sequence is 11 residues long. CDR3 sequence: CASSGGGEQFF. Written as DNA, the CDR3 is TGTGCCAGCAGTGGGGGCGGTGAGCAGTTCTTC.

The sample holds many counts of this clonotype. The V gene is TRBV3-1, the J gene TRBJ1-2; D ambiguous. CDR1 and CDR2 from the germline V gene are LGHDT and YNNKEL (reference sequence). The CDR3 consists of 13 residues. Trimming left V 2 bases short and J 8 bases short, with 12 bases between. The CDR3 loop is CASSQYSVRGYTF. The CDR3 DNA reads TGTGCCAGCAGCCAATATTCGGTCCGGGGCTACACCTTC.

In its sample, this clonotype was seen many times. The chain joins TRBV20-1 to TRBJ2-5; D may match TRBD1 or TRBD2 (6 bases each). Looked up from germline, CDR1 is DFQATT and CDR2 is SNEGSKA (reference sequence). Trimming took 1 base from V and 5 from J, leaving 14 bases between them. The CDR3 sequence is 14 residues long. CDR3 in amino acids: CSARGGAVSETQYF. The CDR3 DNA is TGCAGTGCTAGAGGGGGGGCCGTAAGTGAGACCCAGTACTTC.